What follows are 8 T cell receptor beta chains derived from one specimen sequenced in a study of blood T cell repertoires in COVID-19. The method was immunoSEQ multiplex PCR; TCRdb's version includes in-frame clones alone and lacks a portion of them. The repertoire holds about 150,000 clones, with 70% to 90% as singletons. Sequencing was performed on peripheral blood. The receptor source for this set is a woman in her sixties or seventies with COVID-19, enrolled during active disease.

The gene calls are TRBV5-1 and TRBJ2-1, with 15 bases lining up with TRBD2. The CDR3 sequence is 17 residues long. CDR1 is SGHRS and CDR2 is YFSETQ in the germline V gene. Trimming removed 3 bases from V and 0 bases from J; junction bases left unmatched: 1. The CDR3 loop is CASSWTSGGASYNEQFF. CDR3 sequence (DNA): TGCGCCAGCAGCTGGACTAGCGGGGGGGCCTCCTACAATGAGCAGTTCTTC. Filled out from reference TRBV5-1 and TRBJ2-1, the complete variable domain reads KAGVTQTPRYLIKTRGQQVTLSCSPISGHRSVSWYQQTPGQGLQFLFEYFSETQRNKGNFPGRFSGRQFSNSRSEMNVSTLELGDSALYLCASSWTSGGASYNEQFFGPGTRLTVL.

This chain links TRBV2 with TRBJ1-5; maybe TRBD1 (5 bases). In germline, CDR1 is SNHLY, CDR2 FYNNEI. V lost 5 bases, J lost 6 bases, and 17 bases lay in between. The CDR3 contains 15 residues. The CDR3 DNA reads TGTGCCAGCAGTCCGGGACTCCCTCGGGCTCAGCCCCAGCATTTT. It specifies CASSPGLPRAQPQHF.

This chain joins TRBV30 and TRBJ1-2, with D maybe TRBD1 (6 bases). Between the trimmed V and J ends, which lost 4 bases and 2 bases, there was a span of 20 bases. The germline gives CDR1 GTSNPN, CDR2 SVGIG (reference sequence). This CDR3 comprises 16 residues. For the CDR3, the DNA is TGTGCCTGGACTACCTTCCCCGGGACAAAAAACTATGGCTACACCTTC. This codes for CAWTTFPGTKNYGYTF.

CDR3 sequence: CASGQGFSYNEQFF. The DNA of the CDR3 is TGTGCCAGCGGACAGGGCTTCTCCTACAATGAGCAGTTCTTC. V gene TRBV2 combines with J gene TRBJ2-1; the match to TRBD1 covers 8 bases. The CDR3 is made up of 14 amino acids. Germline V gives CDR1 SNHLY, CDR2 FYNNEI. Trimming took 8 bases from V and 0 from J; bases not matched to a gene: 3.

This CDR3 reads CAWSQRQDGEQYF. The DNA of the CDR3 is TGTGCCTGGAGTCAGCGGCAGGATGGGGAGCAGTACTTC. The chain recombines TRBV30 with TRBJ2-7, with a possible D match to TRBD2 (5 bases). The germline V gene has CDR1 GTSNPN and CDR2 SVGIG (reference sequence). V was shortened by 2 bases and J by 7 bases, with 15 bases between the two germline ends. This CDR3 has 13 amino acids.

This clone was counted a single time. The chain recombines TRBV9 with TRBJ2-7, with 10 nucleotides matching TRBD2. The CDR3 extends over 15 amino acids. Trimming took 2 bases from V and 0 from J; bases not matched to a gene: 2. The germline gives CDR1 SGDLS, CDR2 YYNGEE. CDR3 sequence (DNA): TGTGCCAGCAGCGTGGGGACTAGCGACTCCTACGAGCAGTACTTC. This gives the protein CASSVGTSDSYEQYF.

V and J are TRBV18 and TRBJ1-4; TRBD1 is a possible D gene (5 bases). V was clipped by 6 bases and J by 2 bases, with 7 bases between them. Germline V gene data show CDR1 as KGHSH and CDR2 as LQKENI. This CDR3 region has 13 residues. The CDR3 bases are TGTGCCAGCTCCCGGGGGACTAATGAAAAACTGTTTTTT. It yields the protein CASSRGTNEKLFF.

V usage is TRBV10-3 and J usage is TRBJ1-1; tentatively, D is TRBD1 (6 bases). The CDR3 has 16 residues. CDR1 and CDR2 (germline): ENHRY, SYGVKD. The V end lost 0 bases, the J end lost 3 bases, and 14 bases lay between the germline ends. CDR3 sequence (DNA): TGTGCCATCAGTGAGTCGGGGGGGGCATGGGACACTGAAGCTTTCTTT. Its protein product is CAISESGGAWDTEAFF.